Listed below are T cell receptor beta chains from one sample, sequenced in a study of blood T cell repertoires in COVID-19. This table comes from immunoSEQ multiplex PCR, and its TCRdb copy is limited to in-frame clones, with some not included. The table records approximately 110,000 clones, roughly 81% of them present only once. Input material: peripheral blood. Source of these receptors: a human donor in a cohort sampled during active COVID-19. The CDR3 runs from the conserved cysteine through the conserved F or W. The D gene is left open where the match is weak. Expanded clones are given a class, and other clones once, few, many or no size at all.

TRBV18	NA	TRBJ1-3	TRBD1	CASSPPDRGRGNTIYF	TGTGCCAGCTCACCGCCCGACAGGGGGCGCGGAAACACCATATATTTT
TRBV12-3/TRBV12-4	few	TRBJ2-4	NA	CASRGDQNIQYF	TGTGCCAGCAGGGGAGACCAAAACATTCAGTACTTC
TRBV3-1/TRBV3-2	NA	TRBJ2-2	NA	CASSQTGTGELFF	TGTGCCAGCAGCCAGACAGGCACCGGGGAGCTGTTTTTT
TRBV20-1	NA	TRBJ2-1	TRBD2	CSASDAGGPRSYNEQFF	TGCAGTGCTAGTGACGCGGGAGGGCCGAGATCCTACAATGAGCAGTTCTTC
TRBV7-2	NA	TRBJ2-5	NA	CASSRKGGETQYF	TGTGCCAGCAGCCGGAAGGGGGGGGAGACCCAGTACTTC
TRBV12-5	NA	TRBJ2-1	NA	CASGLVVSSYNEQFF	TGTGCTAGTGGTTTGGTAGTGAGCTCCTACAATGAGCAGTTCTTC
TRBV3-1/TRBV3-2	NA	TRBJ2-5	NA	CASSQHLAEETQYF	TGTGCCAGCAGCCAACATCTCGCTGAGGAGACCCAGTACTTC
TRBV19	NA	TRBJ2-2	TRBD1	CASSLRDSLTGELFF	TGTGCCAGTAGTCTCAGGGACAGCCTAACCGGGGAGCTGTTTTTT
TRBV7-8	NA	TRBJ1-1	NA	CASSLVHRAPGVNTEAFF	TGTGCCAGCAGCTTAGTTCACAGGGCACCGGGCGTGAACACTGAAGCTTTCTTT
TRBV5-5	medium-sized	TRBJ1-4	NA	CASSFVSRDAGIF	TGTGCCAGCAGCTTTGTATCGAGGGACGCGGGAATTTTT
TRBV5-6	NA	TRBJ2-2	TRBD1	CASSWGTGNTGELFF	TGTGCCAGCAGCTGGGGGACAGGGAATACCGGGGAGCTGTTTTTT
TRBV4-2	NA	TRBJ2-3	NA	CASSQEGQATDTQYF	TGTGCCAGCAGCCAAGAGGGGCAGGCAACAGATACGCAGTATTTT
TRBV2	NA	TRBJ2-6	NA	CASSLLISGANVLTF	TGTGCCAGCAGCCTCCTTATCTCTGGGGCCAACGTCCTGACTTTC
TRBV2	NA	TRBJ1-1	TRBD1	CASDEQGVGTEAFF	TGTGCCAGCGATGAACAGGGGGTGGGCACTGAAGCTTTCTTT
TRBV5-4	NA	TRBJ2-3	NA	CASSSGTSIITDTQYF	TGTGCCAGCAGCTCCGGGACATCAATTATCACAGATACGCAGTATTTT
TRBV6-2/TRBV6-3	NA	TRBJ1-2	NA	CASSYSRAGYTF	TGTGCCAGCAGTTACTCGAGGGCTGGCTACACCTTC